Listed below are T cell receptor beta chains from one sample, sequenced in a study of blood T cell repertoires in COVID-19. The data were produced by immunoSEQ multiplex PCR, yet TCRdb's version contains in-frame clones alone and is incomplete. The table records just under 90,000 clones, approximately 75% of them present only once. What was sequenced was peripheral blood. The receptors shown here come from an elderly woman with acute or convalescent COVID-19. The CDR3 runs from the conserved cysteine through the conserved F or W. A D gene is named only where the DNA matches it firmly. Some rows mark clone size as missing; the rest say once, few, many or name a class of expanded clone.

cdr3_length: 17
d_call: TRBD2
clone_size: -
v_call: TRBV9
j_call: TRBJ2-2
cdr3_aa: CPSRVAAGGPSSGELFF
cdr3_nt: TGTCCCAGCCGCGTCGCGGCGGGGGGGCCGTCATCCGGGGAGCTGTTTTTT

cdr3_length: 17
d_call: -
clone_size: -
v_call: TRBV11-3
j_call: TRBJ2-5
cdr3_aa: CASSLGTGMEMEETQYF
cdr3_nt: TGTGCCAGCAGCTTAGGAACAGGGATGGAGATGGAGGAGACCCAGTACTTC

cdr3_length: 16
d_call: TRBD2
clone_size: -
v_call: TRBV2
j_call: TRBJ2-2
cdr3_aa: CAIRLAGGRNTGELFF
cdr3_nt: TGTGCCATACGACTAGCGGGGGGGCGAAACACCGGGGAGCTGTTTTTT

cdr3_length: 14
d_call: TRBD1
clone_size: -
v_call: TRBV25-1
j_call: TRBJ1-1
cdr3_aa: CASSDRGPDTEAFF
cdr3_nt: TGTGCCAGCAGTGACAGGGGGCCGGACACTGAAGCTTTCTTT

cdr3_length: 14
d_call: -
clone_size: few
v_call: TRBV5-4
j_call: TRBJ2-7
cdr3_aa: CASSDTGLSGEQYF
cdr3_nt: TGTGCCAGCAGCGACACAGGGCTCTCGGGCGAGCAGTACTTC

cdr3_length: 14
d_call: TRBD1
clone_size: few
v_call: TRBV19
j_call: TRBJ1-5
cdr3_aa: CASNRGFGNQPQHF
cdr3_nt: TGTGCCAGTAACAGGGGGTTCGGTAATCAGCCCCAGCATTTT

cdr3_length: 12
d_call: -
clone_size: -
v_call: TRBV19
j_call: TRBJ1-2
cdr3_aa: CASSNSNYGYTF
cdr3_nt: TGTGCCAGTAGTAACAGCAACTATGGCTACACCTTC

cdr3_length: 14
d_call: -
clone_size: -
v_call: TRBV30
j_call: TRBJ1-2
cdr3_aa: CACLRTPSNYGYTF
cdr3_nt: TGTGCCTGCCTCCGGACACCCAGTAACTATGGCTACACCTTC

cdr3_length: 15
d_call: TRBD1
clone_size: few
v_call: TRBV5-1
j_call: TRBJ1-4
cdr3_aa: CASSSRTGRDEKLFF
cdr3_nt: TGCGCCAGCAGCTCGAGGACAGGGCGAGATGAAAAACTGTTTTTT

cdr3_length: 12
d_call: -
clone_size: few
v_call: TRBV29-1
j_call: TRBJ1-1
cdr3_aa: CSVARLGTEAFF
cdr3_nt: TGCAGCGTTGCCAGGTTGGGCACTGAAGCTTTCTTT

cdr3_length: 16
d_call: TRBD2
clone_size: -
v_call: TRBV9
j_call: TRBJ2-3
cdr3_aa: CASSPTPAGGTDTQYF
cdr3_nt: TGTGCCAGCAGCCCCACCCCAGCGGGGGGCACAGATACGCAGTATTTT

cdr3_length: 13
d_call: -
clone_size: -
v_call: TRBV3-1/TRBV3-2
j_call: TRBJ1-2
cdr3_aa: CASSPSGSGGYTF
cdr3_nt: TGTGCCAGCAGCCCCTCTGGGTCAGGAGGCTACACCTTC

cdr3_length: 13
d_call: -
clone_size: -
v_call: TRBV29-1
j_call: TRBJ2-2
cdr3_aa: CSVEADSTGELFF
cdr3_nt: TGCAGCGTTGAGGCCGACAGCACCGGGGAGCTGTTTTTT

cdr3_length: 14
d_call: TRBD1
clone_size: -
v_call: TRBV5-1
j_call: TRBJ2-1
cdr3_aa: CASSSSGTDDEQFF
cdr3_nt: TGCGCCAGCAGCTCCTCCGGGACAGATGATGAGCAGTTCTTC

cdr3_length: 14
d_call: -
clone_size: -
v_call: TRBV7-3
j_call: TRBJ1-6
cdr3_aa: CASSPPGDNSPLHF
cdr3_nt: TGTGCCAGCAGCCCTCCCGGGGATAATTCACCCCTCCACTTT

cdr3_length: 13
d_call: -
clone_size: -
v_call: TRBV28
j_call: TRBJ1-5
cdr3_aa: CAPPLTTSMAQHF
cdr3_nt: TGTGCCCCCCCATTAACTACCTCCATGGCCCAGCATTTT

cdr3_length: 16
d_call: -
clone_size: -
v_call: TRBV4-3
j_call: TRBJ1-4
cdr3_aa: CASSQALQALNEKLFF
cdr3_nt: TGCGCCAGCAGCCAAGCTTTACAGGCCCTTAATGAAAAACTGTTTTTT

cdr3_length: 13
d_call: TRBD2
clone_size: -
v_call: TRBV10-3
j_call: TRBJ2-6
cdr3_aa: CAISARGVNVLTF
cdr3_nt: TGTGCCATCAGTGCTCGGGGGGTCAACGTCCTGACTTTC

cdr3_length: 14
d_call: TRBD1
clone_size: few
v_call: TRBV3-1/TRBV3-2
j_call: TRBJ1-1
cdr3_aa: CASSQDRGNTEAFF
cdr3_nt: TGTGCCAGCAGCCAGGACAGGGGAAACACTGAAGCTTTCTTT

cdr3_length: 15
d_call: -
clone_size: -
v_call: TRBV5-1
j_call: TRBJ2-2
cdr3_aa: CASSLEEVRTGELFF
cdr3_nt: TGCGCCAGCAGCTTGGAGGAGGTTCGGACCGGGGAGCTGTTTTTT

cdr3_length: 15
d_call: TRBD1
clone_size: -
v_call: TRBV2
j_call: TRBJ1-2
cdr3_aa: CASSLGQGTNYGYTF
cdr3_nt: TGTGCCAGCAGCTTAGGACAGGGTACGAACTATGGCTACACCTTC

cdr3_length: 14
d_call: -
clone_size: -
v_call: TRBV29-1
j_call: TRBJ1-1
cdr3_aa: CSAGWRGVSTEAFF
cdr3_nt: TGCAGCGCGGGTTGGCGGGGGGTGAGCACTGAAGCTTTCTTT

cdr3_length: 13
d_call: -
clone_size: -
v_call: TRBV30
j_call: TRBJ1-5
cdr3_aa: CAWRGDSNQPQHF
cdr3_nt: TGTGCCTGGAGAGGGGATAGCAATCAGCCCCAGCATTTT

cdr3_length: 13
d_call: -
clone_size: -
v_call: TRBV29-1
j_call: TRBJ2-2
cdr3_aa: CSVGTANTGELFF
cdr3_nt: TGCAGCGTTGGGACAGCGAACACCGGGGAGCTGTTTTTT

cdr3_length: 13
d_call: TRBD2
clone_size: -
v_call: TRBV5-1
j_call: TRBJ2-1
cdr3_aa: CASSWGLSNEQFF
cdr3_nt: TGCGCCAGCAGCTGGGGACTATCCAATGAGCAGTTCTTC

cdr3_length: 15
d_call: TRBD1
clone_size: -
v_call: TRBV2
j_call: TRBJ1-2
cdr3_aa: CASSARKTGVGGYTF
cdr3_nt: TGTGCCAGCAGCGCCCGCAAGACAGGGGTGGGTGGCTACACCTTC

cdr3_length: 13
d_call: -
clone_size: -
v_call: TRBV7-3
j_call: TRBJ2-5
cdr3_aa: CASSLLSGETQYF
cdr3_nt: TGTGCCAGCAGCCTTCTTTCGGGAGAGACCCAGTACTTC

cdr3_length: 17
d_call: -
clone_size: -
v_call: TRBV21-1
j_call: TRBJ1-1
cdr3_aa: CASPCTGLTAMNTEAFF
cdr3_nt: TGTGCCAGCCCTTGTACGGGTTTGACGGCCATGAACACTGAAGCTTTCTTT

cdr3_length: 17
d_call: TRBD1
clone_size: few
v_call: TRBV6-2/TRBV6-3
j_call: TRBJ2-1
cdr3_aa: CASSYSPGQGIYNEQFF
cdr3_nt: TGTGCCAGCAGTTATTCTCCGGGACAGGGGATCTACAATGAGCAGTTCTTC